This T cell receptor beta chain was identified during a study of cytomegalovirus exposure and HLA in healthy donors. The wider study: HLA-typed donors contributed around 88 million unique TCRs, which were held in an early data release. Study findings and constraints: By a later analysis, the bulk of CMV-associated TCR beta chains appeared HLA-restricted. Later analysis suggested links between common viral pathogens and several top significant clusters.

The PCR contained 60 Vbeta and 13 Jbeta primers. The table came from immunoSEQ multiplex PCR; TCRdb's copy has only in-frame clones and leaves some out. This table holds tens of thousands of clones, over 75% found once. Per germline, CDR1 SGHTA and CDR2 FQGNSA. The CDR3 consists of 16 residues. With V trimmed by 4 bases and J by 2 bases, 6 bases remained unmatched. Comments on this clone: The antigen remains unidentified.

This sequence originates from a woman aged 25 to 39 in good health and CMV-seronegative. The V and J genes are TRBV7-2 and TRBJ2-3; the match to TRBD2 covers 10 bases. Sequencing was carried out using PBMCs. The CDR3, as DNA: TGTGCCAGCAGCTCAGCGGGAGGGCCTACCACAGATACGCAGTATTTT. Its protein is CASSSAGGPTTDTQYF.